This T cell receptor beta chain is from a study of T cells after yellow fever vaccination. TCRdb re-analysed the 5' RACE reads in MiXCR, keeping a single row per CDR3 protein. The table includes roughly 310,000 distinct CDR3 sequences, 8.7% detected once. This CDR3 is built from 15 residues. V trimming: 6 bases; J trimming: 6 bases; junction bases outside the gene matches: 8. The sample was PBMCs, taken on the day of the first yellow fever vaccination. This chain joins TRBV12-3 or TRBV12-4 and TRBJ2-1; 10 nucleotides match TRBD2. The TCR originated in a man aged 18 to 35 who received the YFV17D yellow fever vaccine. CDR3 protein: CASRPLSSGGNEQFF. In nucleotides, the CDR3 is TGTGCCAGCAGACCTCTGTCTAGCGGGGGCAATGAGCAGTTCTTC.